This TCR beta chain is drawn from a study of blood T cell repertoires in COVID-19. In this sample, this clone turned up once. With 6 bases removed from V and 7 bases from J, the gap between germline ends came to 13 bases. This CDR3 region has 13 residues. CDR1 is SNHLY, CDR2 FYNNEI, per germline. The repertoire was sequenced with immunoSEQ multiplex PCR; TCRdb's copy has only in-frame clones and lacks some. This repertoire shows roughly 150,000 clones, approximately 92% found once; its top ten account for roughly 14%. This clonotype was obtained from a woman aged 40-49 years with acute or convalescent COVID-19. The rearrangement joins TRBV2 to TRBJ2-4, with TRBD1 as a possible D gene (5 bases). The specimen was peripheral blood. CDR3 sequence reads: CASRNSQENIQYF. Here the CDR3 DNA reads TGTGCCAGCAGGAACTCACAGGAGAACATTCAGTACTTC.